This paragraph reports one T cell receptor beta chain. These data are taken from a study of PD-1 blockade in classical Hodgkin lymphoma. All patients experienced relapse after autologous stem cell transplantation, and brentuximab vedotin exposure was variable. Produced via immunoSEQ multiplex PCR; TCRdb's table is partial and in-frame only. The sample lists about 110,000 clones; 80% to 90% were seen once. The origin of this receptor is a human donor with classical Hodgkin lymphoma. The sequenced sample was peripheral blood mononuclear cells (PBMCs), obtained before the second cycle of nivolumab.

This chain's CDR3 is CASSLVPVAEAFF. The CDR3 DNA reads TGCGCCAGCAGCTTGGTGCCAGTAGCTGAAGCTTTCTTT. The chain joins TRBV5-1 to TRBJ1-1; no clear D. V lost 0 bases and J 6 bases, leaving 9 bases between the germline ends. Germline V lookup: CDR1 SGHRS, CDR2 YFSETQ. This CDR3 comprises 13 residues.